Below, 2 T cell receptor beta chains from the same sample are listed, as sequenced in a study of cytomegalovirus exposure and HLA in healthy donors. The PCR had 60 Vbeta and 13 Jbeta primers. Generated by immunoSEQ multiplex PCR, the TCRdb table keeps only in-frame clones and is missing some. The sample has around 200,000 clones; roughly four fifths are singletons. The sample consisted of PBMCs. These receptor sequences come from a woman younger than 35 in good health and CMV-seronegative.

The chain uses TRBV14 and TRBJ1-2; a possible D gene is TRBD1 (6 bases). Germline values: CDR1 SGHDN, CDR2 FVKESK. Trimming took off 2 bases at V and 1 base at J, with 11 bases between the two ends. The CDR3 consists of 15 residues. CDR3 protein: CASSQQGTRNYGYTF. The CDR3 DNA follows: TGTGCCAGCAGCCAACAGGGGACCCGTAACTATGGCTACACCTTC. Drawing the rest from reference TRBV14 and TRBJ1-2, the complete variable domain is EAGVTQFPSHSVIEKGQTVTLRCDPISGHDNLYWYRRVMGKEIKFLLHFVKESKQDESGMPNNRFLAERTGGTYSTLKVQPAELEDSGVYFCASSQQGTRNYGYTFGSGTRLTVV.

The J gene is TRBJ2-3, the V gene TRBV19, with D possibly being TRBD1 (6 bases). Looked up from germline, CDR1 is LNHDA and CDR2 is SQIVND (reference sequence). V lost 10 bases to trimming and J lost 2 bases, with 13 bases between them. This CDR3 is built from 13 residues. The CDR3 nucleotides read TGTGCCACTTCCGACAGGTTCACAGATACGCAGTATTTT. This codes for CATSDRFTDTQYF. Full variable domain (outside the CDR3, taken from reference TRBV19 and TRBJ2-3): DGGITQSPKYLFRKEGQNVTLSCEQNLNHDAMYWYRQDPGQGLRLIYYSQIVNDFQKGDIAEGYSVSREKKESFPLTVTSAQKNPTAFYLCATSDRFTDTQYFGPGTRLTVL.